This TCR beta chain was recovered during a study of blood T cell repertoires in COVID-19 (dated by TCRdb to 2018 to 2020). A note on the overall study: Samples from collaborators originated in the United States, Italy and Spain and spanned both the acute and convalescent phases of COVID-19. The prospective study material was composed of cDNA or gDNA derived from T cells, B-cell-depleted T cells, or PBMCs. The dataset comprised deeply sampled blood TCRbeta repertoires from subjects exposed to, actively infected with, or recovered from COVID-19. A freely available public database, intended as a resource for researchers studying the immune response to SARS-CoV-2, is where the repertoires were released. Samples were obtained from the ongoing ImmuneRACE study (first 160 participants) and from 1,254 subjects provided by 6 global collaborators. The sample metadata nearly always contained a de-identified subject ID, COVID-19 status, age in years and sex. Where available, HLA class I and class II types were taken from metadata supplied by the sample provider and were not determined by assay-based typing.

This clone was counted once. Its antigen remains unidentified. Per-nucleotide qualities are absent, and no much larger clonotype sits a single base away. The collaborating institutions used their own protocols to collect whole blood in K2EDTA tubes. For TCRbeta analysis, collaborators shipped samples in one of three forms: frozen whole blood, isolated PBMCs, or DNA extracted from either of those sample types. Based on the germline V gene, the CDR1 and CDR2 sequences are SGDLS and YYNGEE. The V end gives up 8 bases and the J end 5 bases, leaving 13 bases in the junction not matched to a gene. The CDR3 runs 15 amino acids, cysteine and phenylalanine included. The retained sequence is limited to the CDR3, 45 bases, with the frame set at the first base. The research as a whole found: How much clinical and demographic metadata was included differed by source and by participant, and the metadata was provided uncurated.

The immunoSEQ Assay, a bias-controlled multiplex PCR, was used to amplify TCRbeta CDR3 regions from genomic DNA. From the authors' description of their analysis: The number of nucleated cells in each sample was estimated by amplification of reference gene primers within the assay. Sequence reads were collapsed and filtered to measure the absolute abundance of every unique TCRbeta CDR3 rearrangement. Productive Simpson clonality was computed per sample as the square root of Simpson's diversity index over productive rearrangements. TCRdb mirrors the immuneACCESS table, restricted to in-frame sequences. Some clones are absent from its copies; in checked studies, under half trace to an unresolved V gene, and the reason for the others is unknown. V and J calls plus clone size are reproduced from that table; the DNA served to infer D and trimming. Within this sample are fewer than 140,000 clones, with more than 80% of them counted one time only. Roughly 13% of the sample lies in the top ten.

This sequence was found in a woman aged 60-70 years with acute or convalescent COVID-19. Sequencing was carried out using peripheral blood. The sequence links TRBV9 to TRBJ2-1, and 7 junctional nucleotides match TRBD2. In nucleotide form, the sequence is TGTGCCAGTAAGGCGGGCGGGAGTGAAAACAATGAGCAGTTCTTC. Its amino acids are CASKAGGSENNEQFF.